A single count supports the clone carrying this T cell receptor beta chain. The data stem from a study of control samples from healthy donors and cancer patients. Germline CDR1 GTSNPN, CDR2 SVGIG (reference sequence). The CDR3 is 12 residues long. V shed 2 bases and J shed 4 bases, with 8 bases lying between them. Produced via immunoSEQ multiplex PCR; TCRdb's table is partial and in-frame only. The sample yields 120,000 or so clones, roughly 87% seen once. The chain links TRBV30 to TRBJ1-1; D uncertain. The specimen sequenced was blood. The sequence was obtained from a man in his forties or fifties in good health. Here the CDR3 reads CAWSRVATEAFF. CDR3 DNA sequence: TGTGCCTGGAGTAGGGTGGCCACTGAAGCTTTCTTT.